One sample yielded the 6 T cell receptor beta chains listed below, sequenced in a study of metastatic and nonmetastatic thyroid tumors. No treatment of any kind had been given to any patient before thyroid surgery. TCRdb re-called clones from the PCR reads using MiXCR. The sample lists over 30,000 clones, around 16% occurring once. The sample was blood. Receptors were obtained from a male donor with papillary thyroid cancer or a benign thyroid nodule (not recorded which). Some clones in this sample may be carry-over from other donors' samples.

This clone occurred many times. The chain recombines TRBV5-1 with TRBJ2-1; the match to TRBD1 covers 7 bases. CDR1 and CDR2 from the germline V gene are SGHRS and YFSETQ. J was trimmed by 7 bases and V by 4 bases; bases with no gene match: 14. CDR3 size: 16 residues. The CDR3 is CASSSSSGQQRNEQFF. The CDR3 nucleotides are TGCGCCAGCAGCAGCTCTTCGGGACAGCAAAGGAATGAGCAGTTCTTC.

Here the CDR3 DNA reads TGTGCCAGCAGCTTATTGAGGGAAACCCAGCATTTT. This translates into CASSLLRETQHF. This chain links TRBV5-8 with TRBJ1-5, with D unclear. V was pared by 2 bases and J by 11 bases, with 11 bases between. Germline CDR1 and CDR2: SGHTS and YDEGEE. The CDR3 has 12 amino acids. The full variable domain, rest sourced from reference TRBV5-8 and TRBJ1-5, is EAGVTQSPTHLIKTRGQQATLRCSPISGHTSVYWYQQALGLGLQFLLWYDEGEERNRGNFPPRFSGRQFPNYSSELNVNALELEDSALYLCASSLLRETQHFGDGTRLSIL.

This clone was counted at least ten times. J is TRBJ1-2 and V is TRBV19, with D unresolved. V lost 7 bases, J lost 5 bases, and 20 bases lay in between. In germline, CDR1 is LNHDA, CDR2 SQIVND (reference sequence). The CDR3 is made up of 15 amino acids. The CDR3 DNA reads TGTGCCAGTACCCTAAGCCCGGGGTCGGGGTATGGCTACACCTTC. Residues: CASTLSPGSGYGYTF.

This clone was seen repeatedly, ten times or more. The rearrangement joins TRBV10-3 to TRBJ2-1, with 9 bases fitting TRBD1. The V segment lost 0 bases and the J segment 6 bases; nucleotides outside the gene matches: 9. The CDR3 is 17 residues long. Looked up from germline, CDR1 is ENHRY and CDR2 is SYGVKD. CDR3 region: CAISESPRDRASNEQFF. CDR3 in DNA: TGTGCCATCAGTGAGTCGCCCCGGGACAGGGCCTCCAATGAGCAGTTCTTC.

This clone was detected ten times or more. The V gene is TRBV19, the J gene TRBJ1-4; D possibly corresponds to TRBD1 (5 bases). Trimming shortened V by 2 bases and J by 7 bases, and 14 bases separated the two germline ends. This CDR3 has 15 amino acids. Germline CDR1 is LNHDA and CDR2 is SQIVND (reference sequence). This chain's CDR3 is CASSIWRQGGEKLFF. DNA for the CDR3: TGTGCCAGTAGTATATGGCGGCAGGGAGGTGAAAAACTGTTTTTT.

This clone was detected ten times or more. The V call is TRBV5-1, the J call TRBJ2-7; TRBD1 matches at 11 bases. Germline values: CDR1 SGHRS, CDR2 YFSETQ. The length of the CDR3 is 17 residues. After removal of 4 bases from V and 2 bases from J, the junction contained 11 bases not matched to a gene. CDR3 nucleotide sequence: TGCGCCAGCAGCCTAGGGGTCATGGGACAGGGGGCCTACGAGCAGTACTTC. Translating it yields CASSLGVMGQGAYEQYF. Full variable domain (outside the CDR3, taken from reference TRBV5-1 and TRBJ2-7): KAGVTQTPRYLIKTRGQQVTLSCSPISGHRSVSWYQQTPGQGLQFLFEYFSETQRNKGNFPGRFSGRQFSNSRSEMNVSTLELGDSALYLCASSLGVMGQGAYEQYFGPGTRLTVT.